This T cell receptor beta chain emerged from a study of blood T cells in healthy people across ages (dated by TCRdb to the mid-2010s). Regarding the complete study: Template switching captured roughly one uniquely barcoded TCR beta cDNA molecule per two T cells in model experiments. Age-related changes in TCR beta repertoire diversity were measured in the study by deep sequencing normalized with unique cDNA molecular identifiers. The donors were split into four age groups: young (average around 16 years), middle-aged (roughly 40), aged (approximately 59) and long-lived (under 85). Donors of different ages were randomly distributed across sequencing lanes to avoid experimental bias. For two donors (one aged 18 to 29 and one aged 80 or older), the study analyzed two additional independent replicas of 1 million unique cDNA reads from the same blood draw. Results the study describes overall, beyond this receptor: Conclusive comparison of naive and antigen-experienced compartments was prevented by the profiling of bulk unsorted PBMCs. As age increased, observed TCR beta diversity per million T cells dropped in a roughly linear way, and a significant reduction was already evident by age about 40. Compared with the aged group, the long-lived group had more naive CD4+ T cells, fewer expanded clones and increased TCR diversity, a pattern suggesting age selection. Because the CMV infection status of the donors was unknown, age-related changes in expanded clonotypes may potentially have been confounded. Observed TCR beta diversity correlated strongly with the percentage of naive T cells measured by flow cytometry. Estimates of total diversity based on one million sequenced T cells were regarded as lower bounds and as underestimates.

Trimming at the junction amounts to 5 bases on V and 2 bases on J, and the germline ends lie 15 bases apart. Via the germline V gene, CDR1 is MNHNS and CDR2 SASEGT. The CDR3 has 15 amino acids, counting the end cysteine and phenylalanine. This entry keeps only the CDR3 DNA: 45 bases, framed from base 1. The library came from 5' RACE. The instrument was an Illumina HiSeq 2500. A second roughly 7 to 11 cycle PCR used a sample-barcoded 5' primer and a J-beta primer mix. Each TCR beta cDNA molecule received a unique molecular identifier from a template-switch 5' adaptor carrying 12 random nucleotides. Each sample yielded at least 3 million CDR3-containing paired-end reads. All of the RNA was converted into first-strand cDNA using the Mint cDNA synthesis kit, with a TRBC-specific oligonucleotide serving as the primer. All cDNA was treated with uracil-DNA glycosylase and then went through a first 18-cycle PCR with the universal primers M1SS and BC2_uni_R. The authors processed their data as follows. For normalization, 1 million high-quality reads were randomly selected from each sample, with every read carrying a distinct molecular identifier. Instead of being binned into consensus sequences, reads with shared molecular identifiers were discarded. MiTCR, run with a Q25 quality threshold and the strictest error-elimination algorithm, handled CDR3 identification, clonotype clustering and error correction. A nonparametric unseen species model using Euler transformation provided a lower-bound estimate of total TCR beta diversity. The public reads were reanalyzed by TCRdb: fastp trimming at Q25, MiXCR alignment, in-frame beta chains only. Every entry covers one CDR3 protein and lists the most common genes and DNA from its rows. The V and J calls were not made by the authors but by TCRdb's processing. This sample is represented by over 1.5 million distinct CDR3 sequences; about 49% of them were singletons. The ten largest clones take up over 2% of the sample.

Donors were 39 systemically healthy Caucasian individuals from Russia aged about 6 to 100 years. Each donor gave roughly 9 milliliters of peripheral blood, drawn into EDTA-treated Vacutainer tubes. Ficoll-Paque density-gradient centrifugation was used to isolate PBMCs, with at least 6.5 million per sample. Total RNA was extracted from PBMCs with Trizol reagent, with at least 6 micrograms obtained per sample. For every donor, an aliquot of PBMCs went through flow cytometry to measure the percentages of naive CD45RAhigh/CD27high T cells. Details on this clonotype: Its antigen has not been determined. No per-base quality is available; no much larger clone lies one base away.

The rearranged chain carries TRBV6-1 and TRBJ1-2; matching of 5 bases hints at TRBD1 as the D gene. The TCR was taken from a woman between 40 and 55 years old in good health. Sequenced input: blood. For the CDR3, the sequence is CASSPGGATNYGYTF. The nucleotides are TGTGCCAGCAGTCCGGGTGGGGCCACCAACTATGGCTACACCTTC.